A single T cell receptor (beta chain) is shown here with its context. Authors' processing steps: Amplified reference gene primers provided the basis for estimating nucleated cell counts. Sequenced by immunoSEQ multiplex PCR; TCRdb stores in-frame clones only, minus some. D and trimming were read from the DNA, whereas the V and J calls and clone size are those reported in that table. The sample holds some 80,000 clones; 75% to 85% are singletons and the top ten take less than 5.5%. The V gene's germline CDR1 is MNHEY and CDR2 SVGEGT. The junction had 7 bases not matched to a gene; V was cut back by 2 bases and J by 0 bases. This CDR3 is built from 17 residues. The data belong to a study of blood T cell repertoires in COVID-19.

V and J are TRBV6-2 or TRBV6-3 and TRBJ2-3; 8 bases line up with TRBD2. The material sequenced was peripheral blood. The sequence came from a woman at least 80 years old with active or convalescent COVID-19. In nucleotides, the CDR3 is TGTGCCAGCAGTTACGCTACTAGCGGAACTAGCACAGATACGCAGTATTTT. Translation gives CASSYATSGTSTDTQYF.